Listed below are T cell receptor beta chains from one sample, sequenced in a study of technical replicates of blood from several donors. Sequenced by immunoSEQ multiplex PCR; TCRdb stores in-frame clones only, minus some. The profile shows 65,000 to 95,000 clones, about 97% of them singletons. Material: T cells isolated from PBMCs. These receptor sequences come from a human donor in good health. CDR3s include the opening cysteine and the closing phenylalanine or tryptophan. Each record gives: clone size, D gene, J gene, V gene, CDR3 protein, CDR3 DNA. The D gene is left open where the match is weak. Not every row has a clone size; where given, it reads once, few, many or a size class.

abundance: NA; d_gene: TRBD1; j_gene: TRBJ1-4; v_gene: TRBV4-2; CDR3aa: CASSQDQTGTGILF; CDR3nt: TGTGCCAGCAGCCAAGATCAAACCGGGACAGGGATTCTTTTT
abundance: NA; d_gene: TRBD2; j_gene: TRBJ2-3; v_gene: TRBV11-2; CDR3aa: CASSLLATSGATDTQYF; CDR3nt: TGTGCCAGCAGCTTATTAGCGACTAGCGGAGCTACAGATACGCAGTATTTT
abundance: NA; d_gene: TRBD1; j_gene: TRBJ2-7; v_gene: TRBV9; CDR3aa: CASSVATGAVYEQYF; CDR3nt: TGTGCCAGCAGCGTAGCTACAGGGGCGGTCTACGAGCAGTACTTC
abundance: NA; d_gene: TRBD2; j_gene: TRBJ2-1; v_gene: TRBV9; CDR3aa: CASTGTSGVRDEQFF; CDR3nt: TGTGCCTCAACCGGGACTAGCGGGGTGAGGGATGAGCAGTTCTTC
abundance: once; d_gene: NA; j_gene: TRBJ2-7; v_gene: TRBV4-1; CDR3aa: CASSQDYEVRGTGSYEQYF; CDR3nt: TGCGCCAGCAGCCAAGATTACGAGGTCAGGGGCACTGGCTCCTACGAGCAGTACTTC
abundance: NA; d_gene: TRBD1; j_gene: TRBJ2-7; v_gene: TRBV5-4; CDR3aa: CASSPRDSSYEQYF; CDR3nt: TGTGCCAGCAGCCCCCGGGACAGCTCCTACGAGCAGTACTTC
abundance: NA; d_gene: NA; j_gene: TRBJ1-1; v_gene: TRBV29-1; CDR3aa: CSVLMTGHTEAFF; CDR3nt: TGCAGCGTTTTAATGACAGGCCACACTGAAGCTTTCTTT
abundance: NA; d_gene: NA; j_gene: TRBJ2-7; v_gene: TRBV2; CDR3aa: CASSETRHRYEQYF; CDR3nt: TGTGCCAGCAGTGAAACGCGACACCGCTACGAGCAGTACTTC
abundance: NA; d_gene: NA; j_gene: TRBJ2-7; v_gene: TRBV6-1; CDR3aa: CAISSYEQYF; CDR3nt: TGTGCCATTAGCTCCTACGAGCAGTACTTC
abundance: NA; d_gene: TRBD1; j_gene: TRBJ2-1; v_gene: TRBV10-1; CDR3aa: CASSGQGYNEQFF; CDR3nt: TGCGCCAGCAGCGGACAGGGTTACAATGAGCAGTTCTTC
abundance: NA; d_gene: NA; j_gene: TRBJ2-1; v_gene: TRBV10-1; CDR3aa: CASSENPDTYNEQFF; CDR3nt: TGCGCCAGCAGTGAGAATCCGGACACATACAATGAGCAGTTCTTC
abundance: NA; d_gene: NA; j_gene: TRBJ2-3; v_gene: TRBV5-4; CDR3aa: CASSLPGGYTDTQYF; CDR3nt: TGTGCCAGCAGCTTGCCCGGGGGATACACAGATACGCAGTATTTT
abundance: NA; d_gene: NA; j_gene: TRBJ1-5; v_gene: TRBV2; CDR3aa: CASSLNRGEYNQPQHF; CDR3nt: TGTGCCAGCAGCCTTAACCGGGGGGAGTACAATCAGCCCCAGCATTTT
abundance: NA; d_gene: TRBD2; j_gene: TRBJ2-2; v_gene: TRBV7-8; CDR3aa: CASSLGGGLVAGELFF; CDR3nt: TGTGCCAGCAGCTTAGGCGGGGGACTAGTGGCCGGGGAGCTGTTTTTT
abundance: NA; d_gene: TRBD2; j_gene: TRBJ2-5; v_gene: TRBV9; CDR3aa: CASSVGGLAGGPETQYF; CDR3nt: TGTGCCAGCAGCGTAGGGGGACTAGCGGGGGGGCCGGAGACCCAGTACTTC
abundance: NA; d_gene: NA; j_gene: TRBJ1-4; v_gene: TRBV11-2; CDR3aa: CASSLLGIKSTNEKLFF; CDR3nt: TGTGCCAGCAGCTTACTGGGCATTAAATCAACTAATGAAAAACTGTTTTTT
abundance: NA; d_gene: NA; j_gene: TRBJ1-1; v_gene: TRBV13; CDR3aa: CASSSVEDRQAWGLEAFF; CDR3nt: TGTGCCAGCAGCTCAGTAGAGGATCGACAGGCGTGGGGCCTAGAAGCTTTCTTT
abundance: NA; d_gene: TRBD1; j_gene: TRBJ1-5; v_gene: TRBV4-1; CDR3aa: CASSQGQGPANQPQHF; CDR3nt: TGCGCCAGCAGCCAAGGACAGGGTCCTGCCAATCAGCCCCAGCATTTT
abundance: NA; d_gene: NA; j_gene: TRBJ2-5; v_gene: TRBV27; CDR3aa: CARVFPTDCQETQYF; CDR3nt: TGTGCCCGGGTCTTCCCCACTGACTGCCAAGAGACCCAGTACTTC
abundance: NA; d_gene: TRBD2; j_gene: TRBJ2-1; v_gene: TRBV28; CDR3aa: CASSLKGLAGAYNEQFF; CDR3nt: TGTGCCAGCAGTCTAAAGGGACTAGCGGGGGCTTACAATGAGCAGTTCTTC
abundance: NA; d_gene: NA; j_gene: TRBJ2-2; v_gene: TRBV6-6; CDR3aa: CASSRAGTTNTGELFF; CDR3nt: TGTGCCAGCAGTAGAGCCGGGACAACGAACACCGGGGAGCTGTTTTTT
abundance: NA; d_gene: NA; j_gene: TRBJ2-7; v_gene: TRBV5-1; CDR3aa: CASSLVATYEQYF; CDR3nt: TGCGCCAGCAGCTTGGTCGCCACATACGAGCAGTACTTC
abundance: NA; d_gene: NA; j_gene: TRBJ2-4; v_gene: TRBV28; CDR3aa: CASSLIPSETKNIQYF; CDR3nt: TGTGCCAGCAGTTTGATACCTAGCGAGACCAAAAACATTCAGTACTTC
abundance: NA; d_gene: TRBD1; j_gene: TRBJ2-7; v_gene: TRBV5-1; CDR3aa: CASSSYRGGREQYF; CDR3nt: TGCGCCAGCAGCTCTTACAGGGGTGGTCGGGAGCAGTACTTC
abundance: NA; d_gene: NA; j_gene: TRBJ1-4; v_gene: TRBV30; CDR3aa: CAWRRRGGNEKLFF; CDR3nt: TGTGCCTGGAGACGACGTGGCGGTAATGAAAAACTGTTTTTT
abundance: NA; d_gene: NA; j_gene: TRBJ1-4; v_gene: TRBV29-1; CDR3aa: CSCQVGEKLFF; CDR3nt: TGCAGTTGTCAGGTGGGCGAAAAACTGTTTTTT